This T cell receptor beta chain comes out of a study of blood T cells in healthy people across ages. Study-wide results and limits: With age, beta diversity per million T cells declined roughly linearly, significantly by about 40. TCR beta diversity tracked closely with naive T cell percentage.

This CDR3 comprises 13 residues. Germline CDR1 reads DFQATT; CDR2 reads SNEGSKA (reference sequence). Trimming shortened V by 5 bases and J by 5 bases, and 15 bases separated the two germline ends. Using a J-beta primer mix together with a sample-barcoded 5' primer, a second PCR was run for 7 to 11 cycles. TCRdb redid the calling of the 5' RACE reads with MiXCR, one entry per CDR3 protein. The sample has over 600,000 distinct CDR3 sequences, 35% to 50% seen once. The individuals who served as donors were healthy Caucasians living in Russia, aged about 6 to 90. Approximately 10 milliliters was the volume of peripheral blood drawn from each donor. The sample holds a few counts of this clonotype. What it binds is unknown.

This sequence originates from a man at least 80 years old in good health. Material: blood. V gene TRBV20-1 combines with J gene TRBJ2-5; a weak D match, TRBD2 (7 bases). The DNA for the CDR3 is TGCAGTGCTCTCGTGTCGGGGGGCGAGACCCAGTACTTC. It codes for CSALVSGGETQYF.